Included here is one T cell receptor beta chain sequence, with context. In its sample, this clonotype was seen a few times. The clone's antigen remains unknown. No base qualities exist here, and no much larger clone lies one base off it. These data come from a study of T-cell reconstitution after alpha-beta-depleted transplantation in children (TCRdb year 2016). In terms of the full investigation: T-cell immune reconstitution after TCRalphabeta/CD19-depleted allogeneic hematopoietic cell transplantation in children was quantitatively tracked in the study by means of TCR repertoire profiling. On the study overall, not on this receptor specifically: In some patients, the high TCRbeta diversity seen at day 60 was put down to recipient T cells and intrathymic progenitors that had survived conditioning. Over the following months the frequencies of hyperexpanded clones went down, and after one year T-cell counts and TCRbeta diversity were mostly credited to newly produced T cells. Apparently early alphabetaT-cell count recovery about two months after transplant reportedly relied on only several hundred rapidly expanded clones derived from non-depleted graft cells.

Preparation of the library involved PCR. Instrument used: Illumina HiSeq 2500. TCR library preparation used molecular barcoding, with unique molecular identifiers applied to normalize quantification of the TCRbeta repertoire. TCRdb took the public reads, trimmed them with fastp at Q25, ran MiXCR for clone calling and kept in-frame beta chains. Identical CDR3 proteins give one entry, which carries the most common genes and DNA. The sample table contains a few hundred thousand distinct CDR3 sequences; only one count was recorded for more than 20% of them. Less than 40% of the sample is taken by the ten largest. The sample's treatment or condition label, decoded: allogeneic hematopoietic cell transplantation with graft depleted of TCRalphabeta T cells and CD19 B cells. TCRalphabeta/CD19-depleted allogeneic hematopoietic cell grafts were given to the transplant recipients, all of whom were children. From its cysteine to its phenylalanine, the CDR3 spans 14 amino acids. Only the CDR3 portion is preserved as DNA: 42 bases, with reading frame beginning at the first base. Trimming removed 1 base from V and 1 base from J, leaving 8 bases between the germline ends. From a lookup of the germline V gene (reference sequence), CDR1 and CDR2 are LNHNV and YYDKDF.

The specimen was PBMCs, collected before TCRalphabeta/CD19-depleted stem cell transplant. The chain is made from TRBV15 and TRBJ2-7; the D assignment is uncertain and may be TRBD1 or TRBD2, with 5 bases supporting each. This TCR was sampled from a boy younger than two with Wiskott-Aldrich syndrome, due to receive a stem cell transplant. In nucleotides, the sequence is TGTGCCACCAGCAGAGGGGACCAGTCCTACGAGCAGTACTTC. Translated, it reads CATSRGDQSYEQYF.